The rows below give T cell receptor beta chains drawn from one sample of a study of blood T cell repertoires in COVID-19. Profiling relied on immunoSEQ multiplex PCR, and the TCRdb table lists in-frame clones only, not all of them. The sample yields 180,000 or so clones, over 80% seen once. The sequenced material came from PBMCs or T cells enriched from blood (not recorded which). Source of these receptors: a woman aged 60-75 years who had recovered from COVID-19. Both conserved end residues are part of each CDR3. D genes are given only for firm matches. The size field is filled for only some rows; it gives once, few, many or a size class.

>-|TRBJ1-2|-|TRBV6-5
TGTGCCAGCGTAGAGGTATTGGGGGGGGTCTACGGCTACACCTTC
CASVEVLGGVYGYTF
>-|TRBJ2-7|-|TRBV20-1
TGCAGTGCCCCAAGCCCCGGCGAGCAGTACTTC
CSAPSPGEQYF
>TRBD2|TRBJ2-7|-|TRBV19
TGTGCCAGCAAAGTCGGGGACTACTCCTACGAGCAGTACTTC
CASKVGDYSYEQYF
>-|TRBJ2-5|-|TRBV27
TGTGCCAGCAGTCTTGGGCAGAACCAAGAGACCCAGTACTTC
CASSLGQNQETQYF
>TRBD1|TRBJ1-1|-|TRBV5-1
TGCGCCAGCAGCTGGGGACAGCGCTCCTGGAACACTGAAGCTTTCTTT
CASSWGQRSWNTEAFF
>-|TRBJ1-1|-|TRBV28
TGTGCCAGCAGTCGCCTTTTTCGGGGGAGAACTGAAGCTTTCTTT
CASSRLFRGRTEAFF
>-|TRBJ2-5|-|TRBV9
TGTGCCAGCAGCGTAGCTCCGAGAGAGACCCAGTACTTC
CASSVAPRETQYF
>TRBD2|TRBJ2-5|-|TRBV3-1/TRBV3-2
TGTGCCAGCAGCCGAGGGACTAGCGGACAAGAGACCCAGTACTTC
CASSRGTSGQETQYF
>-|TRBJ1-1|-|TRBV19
TGTGCCACCGATAGGGGTTGGAACACTGAAGCTTTCTTT
CATDRGWNTEAFF
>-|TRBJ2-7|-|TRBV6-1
TGTGCCAGCAGTGAACAGGGCTACGAGCAGTACTTC
CASSEQGYEQYF
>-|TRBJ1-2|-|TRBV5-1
TGCGCCAGCAGCCCCCGGGGGGGGAGTTACACCTTC
CASSPRGGSYTF
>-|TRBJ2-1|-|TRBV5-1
TGCGCCAGCAGCTTGGACTTTGGTGAGCAGTTCTTC
CASSLDFGEQFF
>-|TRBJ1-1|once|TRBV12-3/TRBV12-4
TGTGCCAGCAGCCTTACACGGAACACTGAAGCTTTCTTT
CASSLTRNTEAFF
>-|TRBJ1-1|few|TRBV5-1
TGCGCCAGCAGCTGGGGGGGCACTGAAGCTTTCTTT
CASSWGGTEAFF
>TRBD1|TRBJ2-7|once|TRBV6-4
TGTGCCAGCAGCAAACAGGGGGGCTCCTACGAGCAGTACTTC
CASSKQGGSYEQYF
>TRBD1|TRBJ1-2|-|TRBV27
TGTGCCAGCAGTGCACAGGGGCCCCTTTATGGCTACACCTTC
CASSAQGPLYGYTF
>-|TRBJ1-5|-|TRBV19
TGTGCCAGTAGTGTAACACTAGTGGGCAATCAGCCCCAGCATTTT
CASSVTLVGNQPQHF
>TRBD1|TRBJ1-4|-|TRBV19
TGTGCCAGTCACAGGACAGGGGTTAATGAAAAACTGTTTTTT
CASHRTGVNEKLFF
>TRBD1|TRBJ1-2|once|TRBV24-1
TGTGCCACCAGTGCCCTAAACCAACAGGGGGGGGTTAACTATGGCTACACCTTC
CATSALNQQGGVNYGYTF
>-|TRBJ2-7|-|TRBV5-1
TGCGCCAGCAGCTTGCTCGGGGTCTACGAGCAGTACTTC
CASSLLGVYEQYF
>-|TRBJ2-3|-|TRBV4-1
TGCGCCAGCAGCCAAGAATCAGGGCGCACAGATACGCAGTATTTT
CASSQESGRTDTQYF
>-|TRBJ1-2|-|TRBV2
TGTGCCAGCAGTGAAGGCCTATCTAGCTATGGCTACACCTTC
CASSEGLSSYGYTF
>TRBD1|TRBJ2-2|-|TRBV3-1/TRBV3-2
TGTGCCAGCAGCCCCCTGGGACAGGGGAACACCGGGGAGCTGTTTTTT
CASSPLGQGNTGELFF
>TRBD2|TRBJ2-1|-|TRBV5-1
TGCGCCAGCAGCACCGGGACTAGCGGGAGGAATGAGCAGTTCTTC
CASSTGTSGRNEQFF
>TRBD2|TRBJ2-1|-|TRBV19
TGTGCCAGTAGTATAGATCGGACTAGCGGGAGGACCTCCTACAATGAGCAGTTCTTC
CASSIDRTSGRTSYNEQFF
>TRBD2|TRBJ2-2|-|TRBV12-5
TGTGCTAGTGGTTTGCCCGGGACTAGCAAATCCGGGGAGCTGTTTTTT
CASGLPGTSKSGELFF
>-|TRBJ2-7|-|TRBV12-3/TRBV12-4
TGTGCCAGCAGCTGGACACCTACCTACGAGCAGTACTTC
CASSWTPTYEQYF
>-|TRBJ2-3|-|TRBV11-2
TGTGCCAGCAGCTTAAGGGGCGGCGATGGCACAGATACGCAGTATTTT
CASSLRGGDGTDTQYF
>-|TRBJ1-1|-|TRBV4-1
TGCGCCAGCAGCCATGTACTACGGGGGAACACTGAAGCTTTCTTT
CASSHVLRGNTEAFF
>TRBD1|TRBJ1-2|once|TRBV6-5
TGTGCCAGCACCCGACAGGGGGCTAGCTATGGCTACACCTTC
CASTRQGASYGYTF
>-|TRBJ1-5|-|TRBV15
TGTGCCACCAGCAGACCGGGGGGGGATCAGCCCCAGCATTTT
CATSRPGGDQPQHF
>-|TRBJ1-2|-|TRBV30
TGTGCCTGGAGTGTACTCGGGGATGGCTACACCTTC
CAWSVLGDGYTF
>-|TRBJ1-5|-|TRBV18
TGTGCCAGCTCACCCTCCATAGGGGATCGTCAGCCCCAGCATTTT
CASSPSIGDRQPQHF
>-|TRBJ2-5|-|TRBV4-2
TGTGCCAGCAGCCAAGGACTATTCCTCTACCAAGAGACCCAGTACTTC
CASSQGLFLYQETQYF
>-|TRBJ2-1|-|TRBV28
TGTGCCAGCAGTCTACCGGGAACGGGGGTGAATGAGCAGTTCTTC
CASSLPGTGVNEQFF
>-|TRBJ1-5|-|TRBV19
TGTGCCAGTAGTACCTACGGGGTAAATCAGCCCCAGCATTTT
CASSTYGVNQPQHF
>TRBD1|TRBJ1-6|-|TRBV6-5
TGTGCCAGCAGTTCCTTAACGGGACAGGGAGGTTCACCCCTCCACTTT
CASSSLTGQGGSPLHF
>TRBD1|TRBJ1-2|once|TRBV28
TGTGCCAGCAGTTCTGGAACAGGGGGCAGTGGCTACACCTTC
CASSSGTGGSGYTF
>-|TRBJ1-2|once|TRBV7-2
TGTGCCAGCAGCTTGGCGGAGGCTATGGGCTACACCTTC
CASSLAEAMGYTF
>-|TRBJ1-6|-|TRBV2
TGTGCCAGCCGCGGGTCCTATAATTCACCCCTCCACTTT
CASRGSYNSPLHF
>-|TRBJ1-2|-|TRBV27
TGTGCCAGCAGTTTAAGCCCTCTTTATCCGTATGGCTACACCTTC
CASSLSPLYPYGYTF
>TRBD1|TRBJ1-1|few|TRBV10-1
TGCGCCAGCAGTGAGTCGTTGGGACAGTTAGAAGCTTTCTTT
CASSESLGQLEAFF
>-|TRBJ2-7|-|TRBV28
TGTGCCAGCAGTTTTTCACTTGACAGGGAGCAGTACTTC
CASSFSLDREQYF
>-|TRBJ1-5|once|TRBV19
TGTGCCAGTAGTATAGTGCCGGGGAGCAATCAGCCCCAGCATTTT
CASSIVPGSNQPQHF
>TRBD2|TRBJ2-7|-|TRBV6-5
TGTGCCAGCAGTTACGGCCGGGGGGCCTACGAGCAGTACTTC
CASSYGRGAYEQYF
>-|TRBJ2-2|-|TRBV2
TGTGCCAGCAGTCGGAGGAACACCGGGGAGCTGTTTTTT
CASSRRNTGELFF